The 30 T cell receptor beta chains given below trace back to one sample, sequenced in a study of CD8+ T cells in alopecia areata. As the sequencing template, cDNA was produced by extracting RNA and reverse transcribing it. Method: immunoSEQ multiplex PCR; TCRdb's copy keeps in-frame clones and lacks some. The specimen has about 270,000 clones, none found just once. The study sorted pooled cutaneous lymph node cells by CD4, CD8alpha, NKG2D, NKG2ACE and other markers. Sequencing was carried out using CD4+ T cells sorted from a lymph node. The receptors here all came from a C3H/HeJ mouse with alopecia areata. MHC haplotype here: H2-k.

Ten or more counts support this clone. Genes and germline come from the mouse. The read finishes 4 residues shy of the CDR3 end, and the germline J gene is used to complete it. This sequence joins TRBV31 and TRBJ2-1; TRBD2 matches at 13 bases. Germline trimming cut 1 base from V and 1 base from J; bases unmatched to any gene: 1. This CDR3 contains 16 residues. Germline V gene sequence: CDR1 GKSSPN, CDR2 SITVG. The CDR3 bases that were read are TGTGCCTGGAGTCAGGGACTGGGGGGGAACTATGCT. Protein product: CAWSQGLGGNYA. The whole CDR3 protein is CAWSQGLGGNYAEQFF.

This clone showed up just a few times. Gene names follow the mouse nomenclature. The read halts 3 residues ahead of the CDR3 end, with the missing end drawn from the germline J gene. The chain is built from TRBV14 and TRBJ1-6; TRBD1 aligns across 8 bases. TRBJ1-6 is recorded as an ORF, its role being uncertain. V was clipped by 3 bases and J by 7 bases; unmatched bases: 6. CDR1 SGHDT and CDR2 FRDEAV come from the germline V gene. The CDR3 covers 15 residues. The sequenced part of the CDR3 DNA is TGTGCCAGCAGTTCAGGGGGCGCGTGGAATTCGCCC. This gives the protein CASSSGGAWNSP. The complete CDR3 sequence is CASSSGGAWNSPLYF.

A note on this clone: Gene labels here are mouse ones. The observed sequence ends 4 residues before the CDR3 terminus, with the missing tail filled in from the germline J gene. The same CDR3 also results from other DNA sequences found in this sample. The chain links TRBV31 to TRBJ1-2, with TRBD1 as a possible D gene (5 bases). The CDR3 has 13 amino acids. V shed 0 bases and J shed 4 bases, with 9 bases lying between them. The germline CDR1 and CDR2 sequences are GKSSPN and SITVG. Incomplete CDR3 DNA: TGTGCCTGGAGTCTAGGGGTAGGCTCC. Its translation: CAWSLGVGS. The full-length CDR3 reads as CAWSLGVGSDYTF. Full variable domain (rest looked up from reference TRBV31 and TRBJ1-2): AQTIHQWPVAEIKAVGSPLSLGCTIKGKSSPNLYWYWQATGGTLQQLFYSITVGQVESVVQLNLSASRPKDDQFILSTEKLLLSHSGFYLCAWSLGVGSDYTFGSGTRLLVI.

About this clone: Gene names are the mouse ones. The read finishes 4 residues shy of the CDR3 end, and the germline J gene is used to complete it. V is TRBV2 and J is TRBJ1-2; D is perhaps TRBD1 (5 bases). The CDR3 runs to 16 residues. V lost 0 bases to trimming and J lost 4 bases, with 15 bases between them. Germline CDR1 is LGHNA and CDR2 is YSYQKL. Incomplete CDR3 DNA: TGTGCCAGCAGCCAAGATGGGGGGTCTCGGGGCTCC. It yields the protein CASSQDGGSRGS. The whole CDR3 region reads CASSQDGGSRGSDYTF. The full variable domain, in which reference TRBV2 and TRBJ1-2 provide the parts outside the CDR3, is DPKIIQKPKYLVAVTGSEKILICEQYLGHNAMYWYRQSAKKPLEFMFSYSYQKLMDNQTASSRFQPQSSKKNHLDLQITALKPDDSATYFCASSQDGGSRGSDYTFGSGTRLLVI.

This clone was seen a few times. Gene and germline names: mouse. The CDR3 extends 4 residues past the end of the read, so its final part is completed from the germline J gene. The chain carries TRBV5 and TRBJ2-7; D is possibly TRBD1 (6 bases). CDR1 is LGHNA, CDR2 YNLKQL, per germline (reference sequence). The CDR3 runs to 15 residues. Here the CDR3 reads CASSQDRTGRYEQYF. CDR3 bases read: TGTGCCAGCAGCCAAGATAGAACAGGGAGATAT.

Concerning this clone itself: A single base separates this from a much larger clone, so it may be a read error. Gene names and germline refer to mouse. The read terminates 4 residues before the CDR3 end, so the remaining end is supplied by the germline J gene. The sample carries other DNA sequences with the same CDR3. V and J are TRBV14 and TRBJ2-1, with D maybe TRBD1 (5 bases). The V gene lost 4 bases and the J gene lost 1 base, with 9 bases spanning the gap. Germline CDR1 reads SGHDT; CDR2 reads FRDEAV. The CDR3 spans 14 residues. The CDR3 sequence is CASSPDRNYAEQFF. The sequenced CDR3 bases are TGTGCCAGCAGTCCAGACAGAAACTATGCT.

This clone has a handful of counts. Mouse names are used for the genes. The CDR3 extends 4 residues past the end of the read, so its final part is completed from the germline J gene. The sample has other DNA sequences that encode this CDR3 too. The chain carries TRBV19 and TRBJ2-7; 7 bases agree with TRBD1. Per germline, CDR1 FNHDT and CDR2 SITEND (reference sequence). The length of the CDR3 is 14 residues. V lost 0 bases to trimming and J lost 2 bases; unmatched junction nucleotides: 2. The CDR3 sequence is CASSIAGGPYEQYF. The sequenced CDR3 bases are TGTGCCAGCAGTATAGCAGGGGGTCCCTAT.

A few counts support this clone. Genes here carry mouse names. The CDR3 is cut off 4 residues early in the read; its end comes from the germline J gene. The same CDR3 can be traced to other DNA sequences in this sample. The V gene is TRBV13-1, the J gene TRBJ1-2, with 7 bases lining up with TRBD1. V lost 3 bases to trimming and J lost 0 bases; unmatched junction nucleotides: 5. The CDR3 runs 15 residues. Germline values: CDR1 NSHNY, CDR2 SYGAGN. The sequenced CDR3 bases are TGTGCCAGCAGTGGTGATGGGACAGCAAACTCC. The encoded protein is CASSGDGTANS. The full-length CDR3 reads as CASSGDGTANSDYTF.

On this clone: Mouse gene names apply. CDR3 DNA (partial): TGTGCCAGCAGTGAGACAATCTCAAACACCGGG. Amino acids: CASSETISNTG. The whole CDR3 reads CASSETISNTGQLYF. J is TRBJ2-2 and V is TRBV13-1; D unresolved. From the germline J gene comes the end of the CDR3, since the read stops 4 residues before it. Between the trimmed V and J ends, which lost 2 bases and 0 bases, there was a span of 8 bases. The CDR3 contains 15 residues. From germline, CDR1 is NSHNY and CDR2 SYGAGN.

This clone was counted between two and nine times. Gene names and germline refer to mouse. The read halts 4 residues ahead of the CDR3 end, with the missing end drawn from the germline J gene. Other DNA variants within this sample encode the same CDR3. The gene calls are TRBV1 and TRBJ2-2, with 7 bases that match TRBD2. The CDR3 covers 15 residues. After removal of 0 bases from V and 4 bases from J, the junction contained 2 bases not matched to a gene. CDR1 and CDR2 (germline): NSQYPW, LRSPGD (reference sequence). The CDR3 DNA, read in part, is TGCACCTGCAGTGCAGACCGGGGGGGCACCGGG. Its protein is CTCSADRGGTG. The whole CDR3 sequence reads CTCSADRGGTGQLYF.

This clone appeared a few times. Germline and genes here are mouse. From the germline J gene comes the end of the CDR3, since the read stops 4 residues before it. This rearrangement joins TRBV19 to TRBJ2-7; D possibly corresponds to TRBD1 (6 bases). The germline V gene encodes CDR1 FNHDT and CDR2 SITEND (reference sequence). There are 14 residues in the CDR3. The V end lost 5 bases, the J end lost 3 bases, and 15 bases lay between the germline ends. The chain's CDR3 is CASRPRDTLYEQYF. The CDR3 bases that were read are TGTGCCAGCAGGCCCAGGGACACCCTCTAT.

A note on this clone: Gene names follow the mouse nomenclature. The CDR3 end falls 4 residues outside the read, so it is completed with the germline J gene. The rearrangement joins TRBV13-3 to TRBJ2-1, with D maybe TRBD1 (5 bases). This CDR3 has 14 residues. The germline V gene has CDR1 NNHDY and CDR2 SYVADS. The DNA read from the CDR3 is TGTGCCAGCAGTCCGGACAAGGTGAGAGCT. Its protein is CASSPDKVRA. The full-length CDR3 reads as CASSPDKVRAEQFF.

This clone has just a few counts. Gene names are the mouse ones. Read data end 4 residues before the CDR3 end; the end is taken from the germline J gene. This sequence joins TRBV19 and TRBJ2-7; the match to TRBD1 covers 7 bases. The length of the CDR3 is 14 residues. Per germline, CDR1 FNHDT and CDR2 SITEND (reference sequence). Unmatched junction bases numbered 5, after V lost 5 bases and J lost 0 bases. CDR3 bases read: TGTGCCAGCAGGAGGGACAGCAACTCCTAT. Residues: CASRRDSNSY. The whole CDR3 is CASRRDSNSYEQYF.

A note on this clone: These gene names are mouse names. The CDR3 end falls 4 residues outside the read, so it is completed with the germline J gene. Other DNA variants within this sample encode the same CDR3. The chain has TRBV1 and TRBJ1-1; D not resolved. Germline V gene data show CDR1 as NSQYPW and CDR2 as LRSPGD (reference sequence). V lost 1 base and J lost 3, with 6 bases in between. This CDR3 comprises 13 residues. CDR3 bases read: TGCACCTGCAGTGCAGTTAGGGACACA. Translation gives CTCSAVRDT. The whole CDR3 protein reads CTCSAVRDTEVFF.

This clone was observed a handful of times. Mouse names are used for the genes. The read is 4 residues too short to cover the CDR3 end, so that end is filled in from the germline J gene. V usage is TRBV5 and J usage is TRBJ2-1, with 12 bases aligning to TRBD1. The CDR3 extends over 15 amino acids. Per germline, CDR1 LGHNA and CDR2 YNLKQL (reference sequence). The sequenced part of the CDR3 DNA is TGTGCCAGCAGCCAAACCGGGACAGGGGGCTCT. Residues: CASSQTGTGGS. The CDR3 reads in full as CASSQTGTGGSEQFF.

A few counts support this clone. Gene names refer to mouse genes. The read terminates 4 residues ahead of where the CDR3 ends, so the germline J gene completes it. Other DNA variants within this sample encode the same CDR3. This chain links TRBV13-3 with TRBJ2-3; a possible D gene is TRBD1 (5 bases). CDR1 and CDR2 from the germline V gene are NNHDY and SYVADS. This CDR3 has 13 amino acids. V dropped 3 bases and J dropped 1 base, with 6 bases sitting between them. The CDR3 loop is CASSARGAETLYF. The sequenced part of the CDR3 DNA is TGTGCCAGCAGTGCCAGGGGTGCAGAA.

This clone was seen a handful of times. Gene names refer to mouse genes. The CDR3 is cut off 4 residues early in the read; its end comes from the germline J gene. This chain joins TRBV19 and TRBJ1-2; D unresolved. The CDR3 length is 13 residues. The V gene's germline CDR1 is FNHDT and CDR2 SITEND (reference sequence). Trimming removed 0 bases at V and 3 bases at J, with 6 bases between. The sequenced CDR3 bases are TGTGCCAGCAGTATAGAAAGGGACTCC. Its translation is CASSIERDS. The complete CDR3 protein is CASSIERDSDYTF.

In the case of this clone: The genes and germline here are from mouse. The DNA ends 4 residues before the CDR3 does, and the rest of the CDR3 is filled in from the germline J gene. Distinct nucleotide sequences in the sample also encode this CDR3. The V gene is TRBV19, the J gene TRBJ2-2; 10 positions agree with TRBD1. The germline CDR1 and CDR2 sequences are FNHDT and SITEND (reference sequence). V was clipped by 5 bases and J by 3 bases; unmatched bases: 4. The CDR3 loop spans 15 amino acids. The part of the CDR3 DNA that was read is TGTGCCAGCAGACCAGGACAGGGGGACACCGGG. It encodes CASRPGQGDTG. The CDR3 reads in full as CASRPGQGDTGQLYF.

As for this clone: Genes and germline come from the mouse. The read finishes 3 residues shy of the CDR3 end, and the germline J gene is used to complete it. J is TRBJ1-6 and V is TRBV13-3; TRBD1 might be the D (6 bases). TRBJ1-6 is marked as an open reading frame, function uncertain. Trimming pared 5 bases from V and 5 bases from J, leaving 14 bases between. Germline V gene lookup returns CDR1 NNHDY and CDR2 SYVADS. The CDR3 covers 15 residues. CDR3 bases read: TGTGCCAGCAGAAACGACAGGAGGGATAATTCGCCC. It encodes CASRNDRRDNSP. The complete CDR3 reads CASRNDRRDNSPLYF.

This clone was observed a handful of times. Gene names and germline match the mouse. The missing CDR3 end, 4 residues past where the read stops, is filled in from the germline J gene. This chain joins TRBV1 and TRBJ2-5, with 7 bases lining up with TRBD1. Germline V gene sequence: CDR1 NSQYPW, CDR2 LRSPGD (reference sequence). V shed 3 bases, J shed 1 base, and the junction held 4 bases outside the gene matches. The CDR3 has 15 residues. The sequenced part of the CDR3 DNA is TGCACCTGCAGTGCCCGACAGGGTTACCAAGAC. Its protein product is CTCSARQGYQD. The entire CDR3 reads CTCSARQGYQDTQYF.

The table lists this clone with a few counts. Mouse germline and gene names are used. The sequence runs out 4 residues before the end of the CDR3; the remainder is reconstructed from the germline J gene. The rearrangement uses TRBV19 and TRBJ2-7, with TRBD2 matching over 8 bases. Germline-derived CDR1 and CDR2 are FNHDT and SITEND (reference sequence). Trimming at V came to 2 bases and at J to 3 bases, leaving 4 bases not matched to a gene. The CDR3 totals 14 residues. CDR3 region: CASSIPGGIYEQYF. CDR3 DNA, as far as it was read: TGTGCCAGCAGTATTCCTGGGGGGATCTAT.

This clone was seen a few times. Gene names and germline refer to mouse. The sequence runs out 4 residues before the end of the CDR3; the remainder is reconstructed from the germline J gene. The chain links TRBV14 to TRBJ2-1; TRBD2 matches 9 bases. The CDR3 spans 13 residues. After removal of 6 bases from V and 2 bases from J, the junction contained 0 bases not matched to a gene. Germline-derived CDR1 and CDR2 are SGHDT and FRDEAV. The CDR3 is CASNWGDYAEQFF. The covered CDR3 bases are TGTGCCAGCAACTGGGGGGACTATGCT.

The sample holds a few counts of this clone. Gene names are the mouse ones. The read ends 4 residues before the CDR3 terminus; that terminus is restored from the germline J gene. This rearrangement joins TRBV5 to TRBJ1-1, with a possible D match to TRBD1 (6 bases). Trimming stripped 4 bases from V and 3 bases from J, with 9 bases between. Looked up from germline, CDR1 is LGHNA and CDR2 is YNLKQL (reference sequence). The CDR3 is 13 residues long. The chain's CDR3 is CASSPRQDTEVFF. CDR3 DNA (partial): TGTGCCAGCAGCCCCCGACAGGACACA.

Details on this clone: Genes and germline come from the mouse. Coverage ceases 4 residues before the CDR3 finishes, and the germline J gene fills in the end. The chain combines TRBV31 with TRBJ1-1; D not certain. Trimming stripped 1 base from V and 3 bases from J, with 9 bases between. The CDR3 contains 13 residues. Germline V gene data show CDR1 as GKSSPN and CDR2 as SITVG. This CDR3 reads CAWSPERDTEVFF. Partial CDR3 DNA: TGTGCCTGGAGTCCGGAGAGGGACACA. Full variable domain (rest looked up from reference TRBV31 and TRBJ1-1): AQTIHQWPVAEIKAVGSPLSLGCTIKGKSSPNLYWYWQATGGTLQQLFYSITVGQVESVVQLNLSASRPKDDQFILSTEKLLLSHSGFYLCAWSPERDTEVFFGKGTRLTVV.

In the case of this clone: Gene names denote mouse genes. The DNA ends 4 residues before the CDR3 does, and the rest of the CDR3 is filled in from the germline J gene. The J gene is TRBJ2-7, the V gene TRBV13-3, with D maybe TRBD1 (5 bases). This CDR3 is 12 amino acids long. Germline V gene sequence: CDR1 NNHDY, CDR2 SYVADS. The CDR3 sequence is CASRDKTYEQYF. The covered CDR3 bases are TGTGCCAGCAGGGACAAAACATAT.

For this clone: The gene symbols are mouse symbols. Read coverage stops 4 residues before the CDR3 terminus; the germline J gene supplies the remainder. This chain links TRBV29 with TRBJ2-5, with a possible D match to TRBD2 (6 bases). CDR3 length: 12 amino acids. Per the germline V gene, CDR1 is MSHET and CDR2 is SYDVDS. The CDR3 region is CASSLGGDTQYF. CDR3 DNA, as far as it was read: TGTGCTAGCAGTTTGGGGGGAGAC.

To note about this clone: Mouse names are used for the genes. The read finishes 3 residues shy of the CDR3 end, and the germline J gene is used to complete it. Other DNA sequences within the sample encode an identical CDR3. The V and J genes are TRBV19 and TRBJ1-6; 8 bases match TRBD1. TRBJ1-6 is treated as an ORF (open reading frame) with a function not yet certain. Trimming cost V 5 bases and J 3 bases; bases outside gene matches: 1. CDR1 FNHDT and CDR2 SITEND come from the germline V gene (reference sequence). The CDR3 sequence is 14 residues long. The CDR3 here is CASRQGGYNSPLYF. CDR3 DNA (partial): TGTGCCAGCAGACAGGGGGGCTATAATTCGCCC.

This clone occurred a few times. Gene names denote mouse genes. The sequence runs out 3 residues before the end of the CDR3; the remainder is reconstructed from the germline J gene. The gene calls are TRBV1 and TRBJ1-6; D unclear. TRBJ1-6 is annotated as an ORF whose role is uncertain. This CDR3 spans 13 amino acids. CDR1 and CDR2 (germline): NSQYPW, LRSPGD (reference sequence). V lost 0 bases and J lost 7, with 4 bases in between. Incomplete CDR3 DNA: TGCACCTGCAGTGCAGACAAAAATTCGCCC. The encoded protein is CTCSADKNSP. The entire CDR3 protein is CTCSADKNSPLYF.

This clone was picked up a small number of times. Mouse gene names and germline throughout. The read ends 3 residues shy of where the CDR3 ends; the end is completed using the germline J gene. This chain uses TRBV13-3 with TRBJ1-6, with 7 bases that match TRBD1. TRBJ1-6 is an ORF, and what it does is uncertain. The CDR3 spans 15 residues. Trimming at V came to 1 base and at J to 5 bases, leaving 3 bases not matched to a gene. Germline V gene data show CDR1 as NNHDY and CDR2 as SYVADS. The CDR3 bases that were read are TGTGCCAGCAGTGATTGGGGGACAGATAATTCGCCC. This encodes CASSDWGTDNSP. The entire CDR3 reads CASSDWGTDNSPLYF.

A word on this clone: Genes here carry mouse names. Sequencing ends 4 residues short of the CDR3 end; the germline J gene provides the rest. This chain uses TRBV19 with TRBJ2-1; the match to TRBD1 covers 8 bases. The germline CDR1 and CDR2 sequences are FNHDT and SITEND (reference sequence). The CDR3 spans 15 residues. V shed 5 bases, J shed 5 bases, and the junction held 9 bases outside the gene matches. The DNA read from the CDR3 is TGTGCCAGCAGCCCCGGACAGGGAGGGAATGCT. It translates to CASSPGQGGNA. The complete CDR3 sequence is CASSPGQGGNAEQFF. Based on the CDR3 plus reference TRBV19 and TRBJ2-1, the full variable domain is GGIITQTPKFLIGQEGQKLTLKCQQNFNHDTMYWYRQDSGKGLRLIYYSITENDLQKGDLSEGYDASREKKSSFSLTVTSAQKNEMAVFLCASSPGQGGNAEQFFGPGTRLTVL.